This TCR beta chain was found in a study of blood T cell repertoires in COVID-19. Whole-study context: Sites across the United States, Italy and Spain contributed samples from acute and convalescent COVID-19.

Germline assignment: CDR1 SGHTS and CDR2 YDEGEE. V lost 0 bases and J lost 4, with 19 bases in between. CDR3 length: 17 amino acids. The authors' processing: Amplified reference gene primers provided the basis for estimating nucleated cell counts. TCRdb's copy holds only in-frame clones and misses some; the assay was immunoSEQ multiplex PCR. Clone size and the V and J calls come from that table; the DNA yielded D and trimming. The sample contains 200,000 to 250,000 clones, approximately 82% of which appear only once. The source material was peripheral blood. The rearrangement uses TRBV5-8 and TRBJ1-1; maybe TRBD1 (5 bases). The sequence was obtained from an elderly woman with acute or convalescent COVID-19. DNA of the CDR3: TGTGCCAGCAGCTTGGCCGCAGGGAATCGGATCGGCACTGAAGCTTTCTTT. Protein: CASSLAAGNRIGTEAFF.